Shown below are 15 T cell receptor beta chains from a single sample sequenced in a study of naive and memory T cell subsets. An equimolar mix of two oligonucleotides served as the beta constant-region primer for TRBC1 and TRBC2. TCRdb independently ran MiXCR on the UMI-ligation and nested PCR reads; one entry per CDR3 protein. Of under 150,000 distinct CDR3 sequences in the sample, over 15% were seen once. What was sequenced was naive CD4+ T cells from blood. Receptors were obtained from a human donor in good health.

The chain combines TRBV6-6 with TRBJ1-1; D gene uncertain. Trimming shortened V by 6 bases and J by 2 bases, and 10 bases separated the two germline ends. The CDR3 runs to 13 residues. The V gene's germline CDR1 is MNHNY and CDR2 SVGAGI (reference sequence). CDR3 in amino acids: CASSPTSNTEAFF. CDR3 DNA sequence: TGTGCCAGCAGCCCAACTTCTAACACTGAAGCTTTCTTT.

This clonotype appeared a few times. V gene TRBV6-2 or TRBV6-3 combines with J gene TRBJ2-3; no clear D gene. The germline gives CDR1 MNHEY, CDR2 SVGEGT. There are 14 residues in the CDR3. Trimming removed 4 bases from V and 2 bases from J, with 10 bases in between. Written as DNA, the CDR3 is TGTGCCAGCAGTTCCGACTGGGTCACAGATACGCAGTATTTT. Translation gives CASSSDWVTDTQYF.

This clonotype has only a few counts. The rearrangement joins TRBV29-1 to TRBJ2-5, with 8 bases that match TRBD2. Germline V gives CDR1 SQVTM, CDR2 ANQGSEA. J lost 5 bases, V lost 3 bases, and 8 bases had no gene match. The CDR3 runs 14 residues. CDR3 amino acids: CSVDLTGGPETQYF. DNA for the CDR3: TGCAGCGTTGATCTGACGGGAGGGCCCGAGACCCAGTACTTC.

This clonotype was counted between two and nine times. CDR3 bases: TGCAGCGCCGGCGGGGGTGAAAAACTGTTTTTT. It specifies CSAGGGEKLFF. This chain uses TRBV29-1 with TRBJ1-4; the D gene is possibly TRBD1 (5 bases). Looked up from germline, CDR1 is SQVTM and CDR2 is ANQGSEA. V was shortened by 7 bases and J by 7 bases, with 10 bases between the two germline ends. The CDR3 sequence is 11 residues long.

The V and J genes are TRBV6-5 and TRBJ2-7, with D perhaps matching TRBD1 or TRBD2 (7 bases each). CDR3 length: 16 residues. Germline values: CDR1 MNHEY, CDR2 SVGAGI. Trimming took off 2 bases at V and 1 base at J, with 15 bases between the two ends. The CDR3 DNA is TGTGCCAGCAGTTACGAGGCAGGGGGACTATCCTACGAGCAGTACTTC. Residues: CASSYEAGGLSYEQYF.

The chain combines TRBV12-5 with TRBJ2-3, with 10 bases that match TRBD2. Per the germline V gene, CDR1 is LGHNT and CDR2 is FRNRAP. V gave up 7 bases and J gave up 5 bases; unmatched junction bases: 15. This CDR3 spans 17 amino acids. The CDR3 here is CASALRASGSEGDTQYF. The CDR3 DNA follows: TGTGCTAGTGCCTTGAGGGCTAGCGGGAGCGAAGGAGATACGCAGTATTTT.

The chain combines TRBV20-1 with TRBJ2-1; the D gene is possibly TRBD1 (6 bases). The germline V gene encodes CDR1 DFQATT and CDR2 SNEGSKA (reference sequence). This CDR3 spans 11 amino acids. Trimming shortened V by 3 bases and J by 9 bases, and 9 bases separated the two germline ends. The CDR3 region has the DNA TGCAGTGCTAGTCGAGGGGGTGAGCAGTTCTTC. It translates to CSASRGGEQFF.

The chain recombines TRBV2 with TRBJ1-5; possible D gene TRBD1, 5 bases. The germline CDR1 and CDR2 sequences are SNHLY and FYNNEI. This CDR3 has 14 amino acids. Trimming removed 7 bases at V and 2 bases at J, with 12 bases between. The CDR3 bases are TGTGCCAGCAAATCGGGACTGCGCAATCAGCCCCAGCATTTT. Amino acids: CASKSGLRNQPQHF.

This chain uses TRBV20-1 with TRBJ2-7; 9 positions agree with TRBD1. The CDR3 length is 13 residues. Germline assignment: CDR1 DFQATT and CDR2 SNEGSKA (reference sequence). The V and J ends lost 6 bases and 7 bases, in that order; junction bases with no gene match: 10. The CDR3 DNA follows: TGCAGTGCCGTGCGGGGACAGGGTACGGAGCAGTACTTC. Its protein is CSAVRGQGTEQYF.

V usage is TRBV20-1 and J usage is TRBJ2-1; D might be TRBD2 (5 bases). Trimming took off 0 bases at V and 10 bases at J, with 13 bases between the two ends. This CDR3 is 13 amino acids long. In germline, CDR1 is DFQATT, CDR2 SNEGSKA (reference sequence). CDR3 nucleotide sequence: TGCAGTGCTAGAGATTCTAGCTATCTGGAGCAGTTCTTC. It yields the protein CSARDSSYLEQFF.

The chain employs TRBV19 and TRBJ2-5; the D call may be TRBD1 or TRBD2 (5 bases each). The CDR3 consists of 12 residues. V lost 1 base and J lost 5, with 5 bases in between. In germline, CDR1 is LNHDA, CDR2 SQIVND (reference sequence). The CDR3 loop is CASSIGGETQYF. CDR3 nucleotides: TGTGCCAGTAGTATAGGGGGGGAGACCCAGTACTTC.

The rearrangement links TRBV7-9 to TRBJ2-7; 9 bases are shared with TRBD2. V lost 0 bases and J lost 5; bases outside the gene matches: 8. The CDR3 sequence is 16 residues long. From germline, CDR1 is SEHNR and CDR2 FQNEAQ (reference sequence). CDR3 amino acids: CASSLAISGSLHEQYF. CDR3 DNA sequence: TGTGCCAGCAGCTTAGCTATTAGCGGGAGCCTCCACGAGCAGTACTTC.

The gene calls are TRBV6-1 and TRBJ2-3; D might be TRBD2 (5 bases). The CDR3 sequence is 15 residues long. V lost 2 bases and J 3 bases, leaving 12 bases between the germline ends. Looked up from germline, CDR1 is MNHNS and CDR2 is SASEGT. CDR3 in amino acids: CASSELEGRTDTQYF. The CDR3 DNA reads TGTGCCAGCAGTGAACTAGAGGGAAGGACAGATACGCAGTATTTT.

This clonotype was seen a few times. The chain is built from TRBV29-1 and TRBJ1-1; D call uncertain. V lost 5 bases and J lost 0, with 10 bases in between. CDR1 and CDR2 (germline): SQVTM, ANQGSEA. CDR3 length: 13 residues. CDR3 amino acids: CSVLNKVNTEAFF. CDR3 nucleotide sequence: TGCAGCGTTCTAAACAAGGTGAACACTGAAGCTTTCTTT.

The chain carries TRBV5-1 and TRBJ2-3, with 14 bases lining up with TRBD2. Unmatched junction bases numbered 6, after V lost 4 bases and J lost 2 bases. In germline, CDR1 is SGHRS, CDR2 YFSETQ. The CDR3 extends over 17 amino acids. As DNA, the CDR3 is TGCGCCAGCAGCCTACCGGGACTAGCGGGGGCCACAGATACGCAGTATTTT. Residues: CASSLPGLAGATDTQYF.